This T cell receptor beta chain was profiled in a study of control samples from healthy donors and cancer patients. Libraries were prepared by immunoSEQ multiplex PCR; TCRdb keeps only in-frame clonotypes and omits some of them. The repertoire holds approximately 90,000 clones, with approximately 86% as singletons. CDR1 is GTSNPN, CDR2 SVGIG, per germline (reference sequence). Trimming took off 7 bases at V and 7 bases at J, with 13 bases between the two ends. The CDR3 is made up of 11 amino acids. This chain uses TRBV30 with TRBJ1-2, with a possible D match to TRBD1 (5 bases). The sequence was collected from a man aged 30 to 45 in good health. Sequencing used blood. The CDR3 sequence is CALGPSSGYTF. CDR3 DNA sequence: TGTGCCTTGGGACCATCTAGTGGCTACACCTTC. The full variable domain, completed using reference TRBV30 and TRBJ1-2, is SQTIHQWPATLVQPVGSPLSLECTVEGTSNPNLYWYRQAAGRGLQLLFYSVGIGQISSEVPQNLSASRPQDRQFILSSKKLLLSDSGFYLCALGPSSGYTFGSGTRLTVV.